This T cell receptor beta chain was recorded in a study of blood T cell repertoires in COVID-19. Study as a whole: T cells, B-cell-depleted T cells, or PBMCs provided the cDNA or gDNA that served as material.

With 4 bases removed from V and 3 bases from J, the gap between germline ends came to 14 bases. The germline gives CDR1 SGHRS, CDR2 YFSETQ. There are 14 residues in the CDR3. Measured with immunoSEQ multiplex PCR; TCRdb has only the in-frame clones, and not every one. Of about 230,000 clones in the sample, roughly 80% are singletons; the top ten hold 2% to 3%. The specimen was peripheral blood. The sequence derives from a woman in her 70s with active or convalescent COVID-19. This chain joins TRBV5-1 and TRBJ2-7, with D tentatively TRBD1 (5 bases). CDR3 bases: TGCGCCAGCAGCGAAAACGCAGGGTACTACGAGCAGTACTTC. Translation: CASSENAGYYEQYF.